This entry lists 26 T cell receptor beta chains sequenced from one sample in a study of PD-1 blockade in classical Hodgkin lymphoma. The repertoire was sequenced with immunoSEQ multiplex PCR; TCRdb's copy has only in-frame clones and lacks some. Among under 70,000 clones listed, about nine tenths were seen once. Every one of the patients relapsed after autologous stem cell transplantation (brentuximab vedotin exposure was variable). The sample in question was peripheral blood mononuclear cells (PBMCs), obtained at baseline. The origin of the receptors is a human donor with classical Hodgkin lymphoma.

The chain has TRBV29-1 and TRBJ2-7; 15 bases are shared with TRBD2. Germline CDR1 SQVTM, CDR2 ANQGSEA. This CDR3 comprises 18 residues. V trimming: 4 bases; J trimming: 0 bases; junction bases outside the gene matches: 10. The CDR3 DNA sequence: TGCAGCGTTGGGGAGGGACTAGCGGGGGGAGCGCGCTCCTACGAGCAGTACTTC. Translation: CSVGEGLAGGARSYEQYF.

This clone was detected once. CDR3 bases: TGTGCCAGCAGCTTGGAACTTTGGAAGGTTAACACTGAAGCTTTCTTT. Encoded protein: CASSLELWKVNTEAFF. The J gene is TRBJ1-1, the V gene TRBV5-7; D is undetermined. TRBV5-7 is assigned to the ORF class and has an uncertain function. The CDR3 is made up of 16 amino acids. V was shortened by 0 bases and J by 2 bases, with 14 bases between the two germline ends.

This sequence joins TRBV7-9 and TRBJ1-2; D is possibly TRBD1 (5 bases). This CDR3 region has 11 residues. Trimming pared 7 bases from V and 7 bases from J, leaving 10 bases between. Germline V lookup: CDR1 SEHNR, CDR2 FQNEAQ (reference sequence). Here the CDR3 reads CASTVGGGYTF. CDR3 DNA sequence: TGTGCCAGCACCGTGGGGGGTGGCTACACCTTC.

The CDR3 nucleotides read TGTGCCAGCGCTAAGTTTGCGGGGGGGAACACCGGGGAGCTGTTTTTT. Translation: CASAKFAGGNTGELFF. The V call is TRBV25-1, the J call TRBJ2-2, with 8 bases matching TRBD2. This CDR3 spans 16 amino acids. CDR1 is MGHDK, CDR2 SYGVNS, per germline. After removal of 8 bases from V and 1 base from J, the junction contained 9 bases not matched to a gene.

This sequence joins TRBV5-1 and TRBJ2-5; possibly TRBD1 or TRBD2 for D (7 bases each). Germline V gene lookup returns CDR1 SGHRS and CDR2 YFSETQ. V shed 9 bases and J shed 3 bases, with 12 bases lying between them. This CDR3 has 12 residues. The CDR3, as DNA: TGCGCCACCAGGGGGGGGGAAGAGACCCAGTACTTC. It yields the protein CATRGGEETQYF.

The rearrangement uses TRBV11-3 and TRBJ2-1; TRBD2 aligns across 7 bases. Germline V CDR1 and CDR2: SGHNT, YENEEA. The junction had 18 bases not matched to a gene; V was cut back by 3 bases and J by 10 bases. The CDR3 runs 17 residues. As DNA, the CDR3 is TGTGCCAGCAGCTTGGTCCGGGGCGCGGGGGTAGGTTCGGAGCAGTTCTTC. This gives the protein CASSLVRGAGVGSEQFF.

This CDR3 is CASSFGDAYLNTEAFF. The CDR3 DNA sequence: TGTGCCAGCAGTTTCGGCGACGCTTACTTGAACACTGAAGCTTTCTTT. This rearrangement joins TRBV28 to TRBJ1-1; D uncertain. The CDR3 totals 16 residues. Germline CDR1 and CDR2: MDHEN and SYDVKM. The V end was cut by 3 bases, the J end by 0 bases, with 14 bases between. Full variable domain (remainder filled in from reference TRBV28 and TRBJ1-1): DVKVTQSSRYLVKRTGEKVFLECVQDMDHENMFWYRQDPGLGLRLIYFSYDVKMKEKGDIPEGYSVSREKKERFSLILESASTNQTSMYLCASSFGDAYLNTEAFFGQGTRLTVV.

The chain is built from TRBV4-2 and TRBJ1-5; no clear D. The CDR3 loop spans 16 amino acids. Per the germline V gene, CDR1 is LGHNA and CDR2 is YNFKEQ. V shed 2 bases and J shed 6 bases, with 17 bases lying between them. CDR3 sequence reads: CASSQKSGIESQPQHF. DNA of the CDR3: TGTGCCAGCAGCCAAAAGTCGGGTATTGAAAGTCAGCCCCAGCATTTT.

This chain connects TRBV27 to TRBJ1-1, with D hard to call. The V end lost 0 bases, the J end lost 5 bases, and 13 bases lay between the germline ends. The CDR3 contains 15 residues. Germline V gene sequence: CDR1 MNHEY, CDR2 SMNVEV (reference sequence). CDR3 sequence reads: CASSLSGAGVTEAFF. CDR3 in DNA: TGTGCCAGCAGTTTATCAGGTGCCGGGGTGACTGAAGCTTTCTTT.

This clone was recorded once. V is TRBV23-1 and J is TRBJ1-6; D possibly corresponds to TRBD1 (5 bases). TRBV23-1 is placed among ORFs of uncertain function. The V end was cut by 0 bases, the J end by 7 bases, with 10 bases between. The CDR3 sequence is 15 residues long. The CDR3 DNA reads as TGCGCCAGCAGTCAATCCCGGGGCCCAAATTCACCCCTCCACTTT. Protein sequence: CASSQSRGPNSPLHF.

The chain combines TRBV5-3 with TRBJ2-7, with a tentative D call TRBD2 (6 bases). TRBV5-3 is an open reading frame, and its role is uncertain. V was shortened by 5 bases and J by 0 bases, with 18 bases between the two germline ends. The CDR3 is 16 amino acids. This CDR3 reads CARRWDFLILSYEQYF. For the CDR3, the DNA is TGTGCCAGAAGATGGGACTTCTTAATTCTCTCCTACGAGCAGTACTTC.

The chain is built from TRBV7-9 and TRBJ1-2, with unresolved D. CDR1 and CDR2 (germline): SEHNR, FQNEAQ (reference sequence). This CDR3 has 15 amino acids. V lost 0 bases to trimming and J lost 0 bases, with 8 bases between them. The CDR3 protein is CASSLAFPANYGYTF. The CDR3 DNA sequence: TGTGCCAGCAGCTTAGCGTTCCCAGCTAACTATGGCTACACCTTC.

The chain recombines TRBV29-1 with TRBJ1-3, with unresolved D. Deletions cut 0 bases from V and 2 bases from J, with 11 bases between. Per germline, CDR1 SQVTM and CDR2 ANQGSEA. This CDR3 contains 15 residues. CDR3 in DNA: TGCAGCGTTGAAGAACGTACGGGCCCTGGAAACACCATATATTTT. It encodes CSVEERTGPGNTIYF.

The chain combines TRBV7-2 with TRBJ2-3; tentatively, D is TRBD1 or TRBD2 (5 bases each). The V end was cut by 4 bases, the J end by 2 bases, with 13 bases between. The CDR3 has 15 residues. In germline, CDR1 is SGHTA, CDR2 FQGNSA. CDR3 protein: CASSSRGYTTDTQYF. DNA for the CDR3: TGTGCCAGCAGCTCGAGGGGCTACACCACAGATACGCAGTATTTT.

The rearrangement joins TRBV7-9 to TRBJ1-4; possible D gene TRBD1, 6 bases. The length of the CDR3 is 12 residues. CDR1 and CDR2 (germline): SEHNR, FQNEAQ (reference sequence). The germline V and J ends were trimmed by 0 bases and 12 bases, with 8 bases remaining between them. CDR3 protein: CASSLADSELFF. The CDR3 nucleotides read TGTGCCAGCAGCTTAGCGGACAGTGAACTGTTTTTT.

V is TRBV18 and J is TRBJ2-7, with D perhaps matching TRBD2 (6 bases). The CDR3 loop spans 14 amino acids. Germline-derived CDR1 and CDR2 are KGHSH and LQKENI. The V gene lost 8 bases and the J gene lost 3 bases, with 17 bases spanning the gap. The CDR3 region is CASHPAGPGYEQYF. The CDR3 coding sequence is TGTGCCAGCCACCCTGCGGGACCCGGCTACGAGCAGTACTTC. The whole variable domain, remainder taken from reference TRBV18 and TRBJ2-7, is NAGVMQNPRHLVRRRGQEARLRCSPMKGHSHVYWYRQLPEEGLKFMVYLQKENIIDESGMPKERFSAEFPKEGPSILRIQQVVRGDSAAYFCASHPAGPGYEQYFGPGTRLTVT.

This rearrangement joins TRBV9 to TRBJ2-7; D gene unclear. The germline V and J ends were trimmed by 0 bases and 6 bases, with 4 bases remaining between them. This CDR3 has 11 amino acids. From germline, CDR1 is SGDLS and CDR2 YYNGEE. The chain's CDR3 is CASSVGGEQYF. DNA for the CDR3: TGTGCCAGCAGCGTAGGGGGCGAGCAGTACTTC.

V gene TRBV5-6 combines with J gene TRBJ1-3, with 9 positions matching TRBD1. Germline V lookup: CDR1 SGHDT, CDR2 YYEEEE. The CDR3 has 15 residues. With 2 bases clipped from V and 7 bases from J, the junction kept 7 bases outside the gene matches. The CDR3 coding sequence is TGTGCCAGCAGCTTCAACACAGGGGGCGGGAACACCATATATTTT. Its translation is CASSFNTGGGNTIYF.

CDR3 in amino acids: CASSDGLSGANVLTF. CDR3 nucleotide sequence: TGTGCCAGCAGTGATGGACTCTCTGGGGCCAACGTCCTGACTTTC. This rearrangement joins TRBV6-1 to TRBJ2-6; a possible D gene is TRBD2 (5 bases). The germline CDR1 and CDR2 sequences are MNHNS and SASEGT. The CDR3 runs to 15 residues. The V end lost 3 bases, the J end lost 0 bases, and 6 bases lay between the germline ends.

The rearrangement joins TRBV30 to TRBJ2-3, with 7 bases that match TRBD2. Germline V CDR1 and CDR2: GTSNPN, SVGIG (reference sequence). The V segment lost 2 bases and the J segment 2 bases; nucleotides outside the gene matches: 4. The CDR3 loop spans 14 amino acids. Written as DNA, the CDR3 is TGTGCCTGGAGTTGGGGGACTACCACAGATACGCAGTATTTT. Its translation: CAWSWGTTTDTQYF.

The rearrangement links TRBV11-2 to TRBJ2-3, with D tentatively TRBD2 (5 bases). The V gene's germline CDR1 is SGHAT and CDR2 FQNNGV. The germline V and J ends were trimmed by 5 bases and 1 base, with 10 bases remaining between them. The CDR3 loop spans 14 amino acids. CDR3 amino acids: CASSPRGGTDTQYF. In DNA, the CDR3 is TGTGCCAGCAGCCCTCGGGGTGGCACAGATACGCAGTATTTT.

The rearrangement uses TRBV30 and TRBJ1-2; 8 bases line up with TRBD1. The trim removed 3 bases at V and 2 bases at J, leaving 2 bases unmatched. Germline V gene sequence: CDR1 GTSNPN, CDR2 SVGIG (reference sequence). The CDR3 consists of 13 residues. CDR3: CAWRRTGNYGYTF. In DNA, the CDR3 is TGTGCCTGGAGAAGGACAGGGAACTATGGCTACACCTTC.

This rearrangement joins TRBV9 to TRBJ1-5; D unclear. Per germline, CDR1 SGDLS and CDR2 YYNGEE. The CDR3 spans 13 residues. V shed 3 bases and J shed 3 bases, with 7 bases lying between them. DNA for the CDR3: TGTGCCAGCAGCGACGAGATCAATCAGCCCCAGCATTTT. It codes for CASSDEINQPQHF.

The chain joins TRBV14 to TRBJ1-2, with 7 positions matching TRBD1. Looked up from germline, CDR1 is SGHDN and CDR2 is FVKESK. J lost 7 bases, V lost 4 bases, and 3 bases had no gene match. This CDR3 comprises 12 residues. CDR3 protein: CASSLTGFGYTF. CDR3 DNA sequence: TGTGCCAGCAGCCTGACAGGGTTTGGCTACACCTTC.

V is TRBV11-3 and J is TRBJ2-2, with D unclear. The CDR3 loop spans 12 amino acids. The germline V gene encodes CDR1 SGHNT and CDR2 YENEEA. With 0 bases removed from V and 7 bases from J, the gap between germline ends came to 3 bases. The DNA for the CDR3 is TGTGCCAGCAGCTTAGAGGTCGGGGAGCTGTTTTTT. Translation: CASSLEVGELFF.

V and J are TRBV6-6 and TRBJ1-2, with 7 bases lining up with TRBD1. V was clipped by 7 bases and J by 6 bases; unmatched bases: 8. Germline V CDR1 and CDR2: MNHNY, SVGAGI (reference sequence). This CDR3 region has 13 residues. For the CDR3, the DNA is TGTGCCAGCACCCAGACAGGGAGGAATGGCTACACCTTC. It yields the protein CASTQTGRNGYTF.